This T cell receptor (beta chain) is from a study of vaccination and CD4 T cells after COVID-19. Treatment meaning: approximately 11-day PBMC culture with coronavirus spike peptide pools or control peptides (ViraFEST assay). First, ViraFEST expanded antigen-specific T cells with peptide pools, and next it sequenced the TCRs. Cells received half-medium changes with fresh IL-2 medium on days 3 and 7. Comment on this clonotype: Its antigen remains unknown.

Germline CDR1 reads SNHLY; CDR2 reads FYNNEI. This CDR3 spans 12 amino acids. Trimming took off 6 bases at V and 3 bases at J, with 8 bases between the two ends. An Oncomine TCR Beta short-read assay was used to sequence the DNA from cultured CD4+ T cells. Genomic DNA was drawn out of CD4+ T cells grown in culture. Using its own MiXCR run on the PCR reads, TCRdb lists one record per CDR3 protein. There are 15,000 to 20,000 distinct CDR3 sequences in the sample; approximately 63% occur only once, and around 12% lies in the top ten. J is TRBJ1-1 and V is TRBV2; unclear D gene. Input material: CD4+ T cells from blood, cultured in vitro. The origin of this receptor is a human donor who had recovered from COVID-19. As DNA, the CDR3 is TGTGCCAGCAGGCTTAAATACACTGAAGCTTTCTTT. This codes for CASRLKYTEAFF.